Reported below is one T cell receptor beta chain. This entry is derived from a study of blood T cell repertoires in COVID-19. Participants' own reports of clinical history determined their cohort assignment. Some clones are missing from TCRdb's copy, which holds only in-frame ones; the method was immunoSEQ multiplex PCR. The sample consists of 130,000 or so clones, about 86% of them appearing once. V was clipped by 5 bases and J by 3 bases, with 11 bases between them. Germline values: CDR1 SEHNR, CDR2 FQNEAQ (reference sequence). This CDR3 is built from 14 residues. This chain uses TRBV7-9 with TRBJ1-3, with D unclear. This clonotype was sampled from a man aged 40-55 years with acute COVID-19. Specimen: PBMCs or T cells enriched from blood (not recorded which). The CDR3 loop reads CASSRSTVGNTIYF. Here the CDR3 DNA reads TGTGCCAGCAGCCGTAGTACGGTTGGAAACACCATATATTTT.